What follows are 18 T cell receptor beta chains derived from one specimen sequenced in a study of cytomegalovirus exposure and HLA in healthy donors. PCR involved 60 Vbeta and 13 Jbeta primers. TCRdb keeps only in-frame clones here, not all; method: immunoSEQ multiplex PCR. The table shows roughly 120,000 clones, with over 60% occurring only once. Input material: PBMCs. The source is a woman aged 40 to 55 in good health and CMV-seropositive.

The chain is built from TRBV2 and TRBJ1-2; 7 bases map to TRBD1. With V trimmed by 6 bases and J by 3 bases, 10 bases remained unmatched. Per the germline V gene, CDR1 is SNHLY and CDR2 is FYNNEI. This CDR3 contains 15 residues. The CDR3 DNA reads TGTGCCAGCAGGGGACAGACAGCCACAGACTATGGCTACACCTTC. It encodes CASRGQTATDYGYTF.

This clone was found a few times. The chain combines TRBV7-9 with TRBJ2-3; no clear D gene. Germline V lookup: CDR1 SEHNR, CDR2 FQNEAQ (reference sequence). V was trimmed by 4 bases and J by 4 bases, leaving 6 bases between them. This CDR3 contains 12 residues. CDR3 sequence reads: CASSSRADTQYF. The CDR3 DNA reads TGTGCCAGCAGCTCGAGAGCAGATACGCAGTATTTT.

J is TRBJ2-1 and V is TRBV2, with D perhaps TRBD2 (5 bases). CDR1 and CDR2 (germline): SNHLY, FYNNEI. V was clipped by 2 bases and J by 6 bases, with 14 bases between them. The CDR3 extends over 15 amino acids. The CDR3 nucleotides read TGTGCCAGCAGTGAAAGCGGCCCCCTAGGCAATGAGCAGTTCTTC. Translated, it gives CASSESGPLGNEQFF.

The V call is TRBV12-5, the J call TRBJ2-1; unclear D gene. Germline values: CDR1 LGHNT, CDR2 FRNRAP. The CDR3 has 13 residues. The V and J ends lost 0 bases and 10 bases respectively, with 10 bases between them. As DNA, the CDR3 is TGTGCTAGTGGTTTGGTACTCCGAACGGAGCAGTTCTTC. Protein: CASGLVLRTEQFF.

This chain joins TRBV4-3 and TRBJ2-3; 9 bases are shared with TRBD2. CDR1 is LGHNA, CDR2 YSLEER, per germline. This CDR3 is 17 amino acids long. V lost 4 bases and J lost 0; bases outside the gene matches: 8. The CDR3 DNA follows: TGCGCCAGCAGCCTAAGCCTGGCGGGGGGGAGCACAGATACGCAGTATTTT. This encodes CASSLSLAGGSTDTQYF.

The DNA of the CDR3 is TGTGCCAGCAGCCCATCTCCAGGTCGCCCTTCCTACAATGAGCAGTTCTTC. Its protein is CASSPSPGRPSYNEQFF. This chain links TRBV7-6 with TRBJ2-1; D ambiguous. There are 17 residues in the CDR3. The V gene lost 5 bases and the J gene lost 1 base, with 18 bases spanning the gap. In germline, CDR1 is SGHVS, CDR2 FNYEAQ.

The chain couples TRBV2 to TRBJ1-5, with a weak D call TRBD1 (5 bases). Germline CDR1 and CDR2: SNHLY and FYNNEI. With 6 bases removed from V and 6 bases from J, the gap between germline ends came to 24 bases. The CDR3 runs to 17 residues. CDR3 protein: CASRGLTEKRASQPQHF. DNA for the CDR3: TGTGCCAGCAGGGGGTTGACAGAAAAGCGAGCCAGTCAGCCCCAGCATTTT.

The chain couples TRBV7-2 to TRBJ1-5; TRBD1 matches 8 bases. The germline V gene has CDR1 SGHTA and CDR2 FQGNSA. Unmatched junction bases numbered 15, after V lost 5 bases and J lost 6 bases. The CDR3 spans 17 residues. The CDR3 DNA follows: TGTGCCAGCAGCGTTGGACAGGGAACAACTAGGGTTCAGCCCCAGCATTTT. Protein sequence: CASSVGQGTTRVQPQHF.

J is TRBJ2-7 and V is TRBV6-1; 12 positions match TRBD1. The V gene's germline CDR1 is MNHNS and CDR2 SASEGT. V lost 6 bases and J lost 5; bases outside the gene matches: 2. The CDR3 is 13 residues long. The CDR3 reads CASRGQGADEQYF. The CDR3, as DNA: TGTGCCAGCAGGGGACAGGGGGCGGACGAGCAGTACTTC.

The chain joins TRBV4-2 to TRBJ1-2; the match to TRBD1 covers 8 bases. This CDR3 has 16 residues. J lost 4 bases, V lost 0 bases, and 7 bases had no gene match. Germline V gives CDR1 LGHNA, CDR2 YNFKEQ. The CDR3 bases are TGTGCCAGCAGCCAAGATACGGGACAGGCTGTCTATGGCTACACCTTC. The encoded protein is CASSQDTGQAVYGYTF.

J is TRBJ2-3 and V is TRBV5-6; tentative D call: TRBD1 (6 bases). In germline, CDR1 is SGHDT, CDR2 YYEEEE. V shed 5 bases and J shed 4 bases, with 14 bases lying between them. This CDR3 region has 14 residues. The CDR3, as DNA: TGTGCCAGCAGGAAACAGGGTTATCCAGATACGCAGTATTTT. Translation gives CASRKQGYPDTQYF.

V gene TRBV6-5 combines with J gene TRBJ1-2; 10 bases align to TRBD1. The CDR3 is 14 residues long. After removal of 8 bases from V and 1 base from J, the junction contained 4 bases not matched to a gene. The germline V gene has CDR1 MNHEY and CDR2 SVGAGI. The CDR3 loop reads CASGDRGLNYGYTF. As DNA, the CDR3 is TGTGCCAGCGGTGACAGGGGGCTTAACTATGGCTACACCTTC.

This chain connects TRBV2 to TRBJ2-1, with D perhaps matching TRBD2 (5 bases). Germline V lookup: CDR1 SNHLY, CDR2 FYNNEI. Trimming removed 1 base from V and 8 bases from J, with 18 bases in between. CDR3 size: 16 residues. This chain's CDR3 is CASSEGLALDGDEQFF. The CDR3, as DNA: TGTGCCAGCAGTGAAGGGCTAGCCCTAGATGGGGATGAGCAGTTCTTC.

CDR3 loop: CASSLQGNGELFF. The CDR3 DNA reads as TGTGCCAGCAGCCTACAGGGCAACGGGGAGCTGTTTTTT. This rearrangement joins TRBV9 to TRBJ2-2; maybe TRBD1 (6 bases). Per germline, CDR1 SGDLS and CDR2 YYNGEE. The ends were cut back, 4 bases at V and 7 bases at J, with 11 bases in the middle. There are 13 residues in the CDR3.

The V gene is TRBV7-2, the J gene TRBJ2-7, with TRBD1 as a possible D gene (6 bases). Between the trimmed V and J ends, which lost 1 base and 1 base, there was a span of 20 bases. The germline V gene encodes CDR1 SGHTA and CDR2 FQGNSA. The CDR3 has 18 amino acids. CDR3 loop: CASSLVSGAERYSYEQYF. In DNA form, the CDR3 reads TGTGCCAGCAGCTTAGTTTCAGGGGCGGAGAGGTATTCCTACGAGCAGTACTTC.

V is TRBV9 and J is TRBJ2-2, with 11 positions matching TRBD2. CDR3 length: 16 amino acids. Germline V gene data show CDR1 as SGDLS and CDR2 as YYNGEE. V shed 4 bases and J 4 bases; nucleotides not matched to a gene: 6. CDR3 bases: TGTGCCAGCAGCACTATAGCGGGGGGGCCCACCGGGGAGCTGTTTTTT. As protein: CASSTIAGGPTGELFF.

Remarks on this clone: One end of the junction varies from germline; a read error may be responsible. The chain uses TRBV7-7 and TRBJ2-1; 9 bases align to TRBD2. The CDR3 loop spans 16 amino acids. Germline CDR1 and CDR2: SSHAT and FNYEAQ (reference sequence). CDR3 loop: CASSLAGEAPYNEQFF. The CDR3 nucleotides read TGTGCTAGCAGCTTAGCGGGGGAGGCTCCCTACAATGAGCAGTTCTTC.

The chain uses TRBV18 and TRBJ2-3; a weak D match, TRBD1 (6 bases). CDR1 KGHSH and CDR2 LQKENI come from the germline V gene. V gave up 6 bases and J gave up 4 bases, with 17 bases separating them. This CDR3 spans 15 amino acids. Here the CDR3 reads CASSLLWTVADTQYF. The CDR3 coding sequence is TGTGCCAGCTCCCTACTGTGGACAGTTGCAGATACGCAGTATTTT.